This entry describes one T cell receptor (beta chain). The data derive from a study of cytomegalovirus exposure and HLA in healthy donors. Background on the study: Of the donors genotyped, 300 to 500 in all, around 77% fell in the Caucasian-associated ancestry cluster.

Healthy bone marrow donors made up the cohort. Primers included in the PCR were 60 Vbeta and 13 Jbeta primers. The protocol was immunoSEQ multiplex PCR, while the TCRdb copy is restricted to in-frame clones and leaves out a portion. Altogether roughly 81,000 clones are present, 60% to 85% being singletons, with the ten largest covering 2% to 2.5%. The V segment lost 6 bases and the J segment 7 bases; nucleotides outside the gene matches: 7. This CDR3 has 15 amino acids. The V gene's germline CDR1 is SGHTA and CDR2 FQGNSA. The origin of this receptor is a boy under 18 in good health and CMV-seronegative. The sequencing sample was made of PBMCs. The chain joins TRBV7-2 to TRBJ1-5; 12 nucleotides agree with TRBD1. As DNA, the CDR3 is TGTGCCAGCAGTGGCGGGACAGGGGGCGGACAGCCCCAGCATTTT. It is translated as CASSGGTGGGQPQHF.